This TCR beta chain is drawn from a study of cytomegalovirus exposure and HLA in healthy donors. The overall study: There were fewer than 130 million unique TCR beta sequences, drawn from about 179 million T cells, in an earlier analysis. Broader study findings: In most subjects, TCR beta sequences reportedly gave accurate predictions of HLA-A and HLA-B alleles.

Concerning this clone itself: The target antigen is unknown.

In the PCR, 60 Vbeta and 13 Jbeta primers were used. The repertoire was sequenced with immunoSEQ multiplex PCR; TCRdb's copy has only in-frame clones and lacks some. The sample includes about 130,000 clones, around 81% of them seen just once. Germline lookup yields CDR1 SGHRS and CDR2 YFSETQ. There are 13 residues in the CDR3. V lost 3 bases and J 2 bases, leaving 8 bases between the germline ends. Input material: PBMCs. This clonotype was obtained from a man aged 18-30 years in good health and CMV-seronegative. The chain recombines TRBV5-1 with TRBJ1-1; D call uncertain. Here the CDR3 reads CASSSYDNTEAFF. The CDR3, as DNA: TGCGCCAGCAGCTCCTACGATAACACTGAAGCTTTCTTT.